This T cell receptor beta chain was captured in a study of technical replicates of blood from a handful of donors. Produced via immunoSEQ multiplex PCR; TCRdb's table is partial and in-frame only. The data show 55,000 to 75,000 clones, roughly 89% seen once. Germline V gene lookup returns CDR1 MGHRA and CDR2 YSYEKL. This CDR3 is 15 amino acids long. Trimming left V 0 bases short and J 6 bases short, with 11 bases between. The clonotype originates from a human donor in good health. Some clones in this sample may be carry-over from other donors' samples. Source material: PBMCs. The chain carries TRBV4-1 and TRBJ2-2, with D perhaps TRBD1 (6 bases). The CDR3 DNA reads TGCGCCAGCAGCCAAGATTGGTACAGGGCCGGGGAGCTGTTTTTT. Its protein is CASSQDWYRAGELFF.